The entry below describes one TCR beta chain. Antigen specificity is unknown. The CDR3 consists of 11 residues. Germline V gene lookup returns CDR1 GTSNPN and CDR2 SVGIG (reference sequence). V lost 4 bases, J lost 8 bases, and 5 bases stayed unmatched. The data were obtained in a study of cytomegalovirus exposure and HLA in healthy donors. PCR primers comprised 60 Vbeta and 13 Jbeta primers. The method was immunoSEQ multiplex PCR; TCRdb's version includes in-frame clones alone and lacks a portion of them. The sample holds 300,000 or so clones, approximately 84% seen once. The study, taken as a whole, reports: With high specificity and sensitivity, the classifier reportedly diagnosed cytomegalovirus status. With DRB1 most and HLA-C fewest, TCR association rates differed between HLA loci in a later analysis.

The clonotype originates from a woman aged 40 to 49 in good health and CMV-seropositive. The rearrangement uses TRBV30 and TRBJ2-7; 7 bases match TRBD1. Sequences were obtained from PBMCs. The CDR3 loop is CAWTHRGKQYF. The CDR3 nucleotides read TGTGCCTGGACCCACAGGGGTAAGCAGTACTTC.